This T cell receptor (beta chain) was observed in a study of CD8+ T cells in alopecia areata. Whole-study context: Patients in the study were on tofacitinib for 6 to 18 months, then off it for 6 months. Affected scalp percentage determined the severity score of treated patients.

Extracted from the samples, RNA was reverse transcribed into cDNA to serve as the sequencing template. Produced via immunoSEQ multiplex PCR; TCRdb's table is partial and in-frame only. Here the sample spans some 210,000 clones, more than 60% being singletons. As for treatment: oral pan-JAK inhibitor, 5-10 mg twice daily. Peripheral blood, together with lesional scalp punch biopsies, was collected from alopecia areata patients. CD4+ and CD8+ T cells were sorted from PBMCs stained for CD3, CD4 and CD8. This CDR3 has 14 amino acids. Per germline, CDR1 LNHDA and CDR2 SQIVND (reference sequence). Germline trimming cut 8 bases from V and 5 bases from J; bases unmatched to any gene: 7.

This specimen was CD4+ T cells sorted from blood, taken at approximately week 42, from a patient treated with tofacitinib. This sequence was found in a human donor with alopecia areata. The V and J genes are TRBV19 and TRBJ1-5; 9 nucleotides agree with TRBD1. Here the CDR3 DNA reads TGTGCCAGTCAAAGGACAGGGGAACATCAGCCCCAGCATTTT. Translation: CASQRTGEHQPQHF.